The present T cell receptor beta chain was sequenced within a study of memory CD4+ T cells and cytomegalovirus serostatus. This clone has only one observation. The sort gate was single viable CD3+CD4+CD8-CD45RO+ cells for memory CD4+ T cells. The CDR3 runs 14 residues. V lost 4 bases and J 9 bases, leaving 16 bases between the germline ends. The V gene's germline CDR1 is SNHLY and CDR2 FYNNEI. Clones were sequenced by immunoSEQ multiplex PCR, and TCRdb holds only the in-frame ones, with some missing. The sample lists approximately 46,000 clones; 60% to 80% were seen once. The sequence was obtained from an adult in good health and CMV-seronegative. V is TRBV2 and J is TRBJ1-5, with a weak D call TRBD1 (5 bases). Specimen: memory CD4+ T cells from blood. CDR3 nucleotides: TGTGCCAGCAGTGGGGGCGGGAGCTGGGGGCCCCAGCATTTT. Translating gives CASSGGGSWGPQHF. The full variable domain, its missing parts supplied by reference TRBV2 and TRBJ1-5, is EPEVTQTPSHQVTQMGQEVILRCVPISNHLYFYWYRQILGQKVEFLVSFYNNEISEKSEIFDDQFSVERPDGSNFTLKIRSTKLEDSAMYFCASSGGGSWGPQHFGDGTRLSIL.